Listed below are T cell receptor beta chains from one sample, sequenced in a study of T-cell reconstitution after alpha-beta-depleted transplantation in children. Each CDR3 protein gets one entry after TCRdb re-called the PCR reads with MiXCR. The repertoire has some 500,000 distinct CDR3 sequences, around 16% of them found once; the top ten carry approximately 3%. The sequenced sample was PBMCs from the stem cell graft donor, obtained from the stem cell graft. The receptors shown here come from a human donor who donated a stem cell graft to a child with acute lymphoblastic leukemia. CDR3s include the opening cysteine and the closing phenylalanine or tryptophan. D genes are given only for firm matches. Some rows have no size entry. The others give once, few or many, or a class for an expanded clone.

TRBD1	TRBV4-1	.	TRBJ2-1	CASSQDDLRTGVGNEQFF	TGCGCCAGCAGCCAAGACGATCTTCGAACAGGGGTCGGTAATGAGCAGTTCTTC
.	TRBV7-9	few	TRBJ2-7	CASSSPGTAYEQYF	TGTGCCAGCAGCTCCCCTGGGACGGCCTACGAGCAGTACTTC
.	TRBV20-1	.	TRBJ2-7	CSARLWRRYEQYF	TGCAGTGCTAGATTGTGGAGAAGATACGAGCAGTACTTC
.	TRBV5-1	.	TRBJ1-4	CASSIGIQATNEKLFF	TGCGCCAGCAGCATTGGGATTCAGGCAACTAATGAAAAACTGTTTTTT
TRBD1	TRBV9	few	TRBJ1-5	CASSGGQGGQPQHF	TGTGCCAGCAGCGGGGGGCAGGGGGGCCAGCCCCAGCATTTT
TRBD1	TRBV27	.	TRBJ1-5	CASSPQGGRNQPQHF	TGTGCCAGCAGTCCGCAGGGGGGGAGAAATCAGCCCCAGCATTTT
TRBD1	TRBV5-5	.	TRBJ2-7	CASKKTLAGGLEQYF	TGTGCCAGCAAAAAAACATTGGCAGGGGGCTTAGAGCAGTACTTC
.	TRBV6-1	few	TRBJ1-3	CASSGGSGPVTGNTIYF	TGTGCCAGCAGTGGAGGGTCCGGCCCGGTAACTGGAAACACCATATATTTT
.	TRBV5-6	.	TRBJ2-1	CASSWVPGDEQFF	TGTGCCAGCAGCTGGGTCCCGGGAGATGAGCAGTTCTTC
TRBD2	TRBV5-1	few	TRBJ2-7	CASSLRREHREQYF	TGCGCCAGCAGCTTGCGGCGGGAGCACCGCGAGCAGTACTTC
.	TRBV7-6	few	TRBJ2-3	CASSLSVGQSPGTQYF	TGTGCCAGCAGCTTAAGTGTGGGACAAAGCCCGGGTACGCAGTATTTT
.	TRBV10-2	.	TRBJ2-5	CASSDWETQYF	TGCGCCAGCAGTGACTGGGAGACCCAGTACTTC